What follows are 8 T cell receptor beta chains derived from one specimen sequenced in a study of radiation and T cells in renal cell carcinoma. Time point meaning: blood 4 weeks post-SBRT, at nephrectomy. Treatment given: 15 Gy SBRT to primary tumor, nephrectomy 4 weeks later. Only in-frame clones appear in the TCRdb table, and some are missing; sequencing was by immunoSEQ multiplex PCR. The sample holds some 150,000 clones, 86% seen once. Sequences were derived from blood, sampled from a patient whose treatment included radiotherapy and nephrectomy. These receptors all come from a woman aged 45-65 years with renal cell carcinoma.

The chain has TRBV6-1 and TRBJ2-5; D is unresolved. V dropped 8 bases and J dropped 1 base, with 11 bases sitting between them. The CDR3 runs to 13 residues. Germline CDR1 MNHNS, CDR2 SASEGT. CDR3 loop: CASHPNLQETQYF. In DNA, the CDR3 is TGTGCCAGCCATCCGAACCTCCAAGAGACCCAGTACTTC.

The rearrangement joins TRBV30 to TRBJ1-2, with TRBD1 matching over 9 bases. The CDR3 totals 18 residues. J was trimmed by 1 base and V by 0 bases; bases with no gene match: 12. Germline V gives CDR1 GTSNPN, CDR2 SVGIG (reference sequence). The CDR3: CAWSVRPSDRGFNYGYTF. The CDR3 DNA sequence: TGTGCCTGGAGTGTACGCCCCTCGGACAGGGGATTTAACTATGGCTACACCTTC.

This chain uses TRBV5-1 with TRBJ1-1; D is perhaps TRBD1 (5 bases). In germline, CDR1 is SGHRS, CDR2 YFSETQ. The CDR3 loop spans 14 amino acids. V lost 1 base and J 13 bases, leaving 20 bases between the germline ends. The CDR3: CASSLIQGLSVVFF. In nucleotides, the CDR3 is TGCGCCAGCAGCTTGATTCAGGGTCTCAGTGTTGTTTTCTTT.

This sequence joins TRBV6-5 and TRBJ2-5; a weak D match, TRBD1 (6 bases). With 6 bases removed from V and 4 bases from J, the gap between germline ends came to 15 bases. The germline V gene encodes CDR1 MNHEY and CDR2 SVGAGI. The CDR3 totals 14 residues. CDR3 coding DNA: TGTGCCAGCAGGCAACAGGGAATCAGAGAGACCCAGTACTTC. Encoded protein: CASRQQGIRETQYF.

For this clone: Other DNA sequences in this sample translate to the same CDR3. The chain combines TRBV6-5 with TRBJ2-1; D gene unclear. The V gene's germline CDR1 is MNHEY and CDR2 SVGAGI. The V and J ends lost 6 bases and 6 bases respectively, with 6 bases between them. The CDR3 has 11 residues. CDR3 residues: CASRGVNEQFF. The CDR3 DNA reads as TGTGCCAGCAGGGGCGTCAATGAGCAGTTCTTC.

V usage is TRBV7-2 and J usage is TRBJ2-3; 13 bases agree with TRBD2. V shed 5 bases and J 15 bases; nucleotides not matched to a gene: 8. This CDR3 is 13 amino acids long. Germline CDR1 SGHTA, CDR2 FQGNSA. The CDR3 sequence is CASSPTSGGAEYF. The CDR3 coding sequence is TGTGCCAGCAGCCCAACTAGCGGGGGGGCGGAATATTTT.

The chain joins TRBV11-2 to TRBJ2-1; 8 nucleotides line up with TRBD2. The CDR3 totals 15 residues. J was trimmed by 3 bases and V by 5 bases; bases with no gene match: 6. Germline values: CDR1 SGHAT, CDR2 FQNNGV. CDR3 in amino acids: CASSLTSGNYNEQFF. The CDR3 coding sequence is TGTGCCAGCAGCCTTACTAGCGGAAACTACAATGAGCAGTTCTTC. Complete variable domain (other parts from reference TRBV11-2 and TRBJ2-1): EAGVAQSPRYKIIEKRQSVAFWCNPISGHATLYWYQQILGQGPKLLIQFQNNGVVDDSQLPKDRFSAERLKGVDSTLKIQPAKLEDSAVYLCASSLTSGNYNEQFFGPGTRLTVL.

The genes are TRBV5-3 and TRBJ1-6; D gene unclear. TRBV5-3 is labeled an ORF, and its function is uncertain. Trimming removed 4 bases from V and 9 bases from J, with 41 bases in between. CDR3 size: 23 residues. The CDR3 coding sequence is TGTGCCAGAAGCCACCGCAGGCGGTTGTATATCCACCCCATGCAGGATGAGGTTTCACCCCTCCACTTT. The encoded protein is CARSHRRRLYIHPMQDEVSPLHF.